This T cell receptor (beta chain) is from a study of breast tumors, draining lymph nodes, adjacent tissues. Study-level findings and limits: Tumor TCR diversity was below lymph nodes but above nontumor tissue. Tumor T cell lymph node origin was a supported hypothesis, not proven.

With respect to this clonotype: Its antigen is not known. The conserved phenylalanine or tryptophan is not found at the CDR3 terminus, so this likely reflects a read error.

TCRdb re-called the multiplex PCR reads through MiXCR, storing one row per CDR3 protein. The table includes around 130,000 distinct CDR3 sequences, 20% to 25% detected once. V lost 5 bases, J lost 1 base, and 6 bases lay in between. The germline CDR1 and CDR2 sequences are SGHRS and YFSETQ. The CDR3 spans 13 residues. Breast cancer patients provided tissue from their axillary draining lymph nodes. The V call is TRBV5-1, the J call TRBJ2-2; no firm D call. The sequence was obtained from a female donor with breast cancer. Some clones in this sample may be carry-over from other donors' samples. Sample: axillary lymph node tissue. CDR3 in amino acids: CASRPENTGELFV. The CDR3 region has the DNA TGCGCCAGCAGACCCGAGAACACCGGGGAGCTGTTTGTG.